A selection of T cell receptor beta chains follows, all from one sample in a study of cytomegalovirus exposure and HLA in healthy donors. This table comes from immunoSEQ multiplex PCR, and its TCRdb copy is limited to in-frame clones, with some not included. The table includes more than 150,000 clones, 80% detected once. Sequencing was done on a sample of PBMCs. Every receptor here comes from a girl aged 10-17 years in good health and CMV-seropositive. Both conserved end residues are part of each CDR3. D genes are given only for firm matches. The listing skips clone size in some rows; elsewhere it reads once, few, many or a size class.

d_call j_call v_call clone_size cdr3_nt cdr3_aa
TRBD1 TRBJ1-2 TRBV5-1 . TGCGCCAGCAGCCCGGGACAGGGAGGGAATGGCTACACCTTC CASSPGQGGNGYTF
. TRBJ1-1 TRBV5-1 . TGCGCCAGCAGCTGGGGATCTACAGGGAACACTGAAGCTTTCTTT CASSWGSTGNTEAFF
. TRBJ2-6 TRBV27 once TGTGCCAGCAGTTTAGGTCTGGACACAATTTTCTCTGGGGCCAACGTCCTGACTTTC CASSLGLDTIFSGANVLTF
. TRBJ2-7 TRBV6-5 . TGTGCCAGCAGTTACTCCTCGAGCTACGAGCAGTACTTC CASSYSSSYEQYF
. TRBJ2-3 TRBV7-9 . TGTGCCAGCCCAACGGTGGAGACAGCGTCATCCACAGATACGCAGTATTTT CASPTVETASSTDTQYF
TRBD1 TRBJ2-5 TRBV15 once TGTGCCACGTCCTCGGACAGGGTGAGGGAGACCCAGTACTTC CATSSDRVRETQYF
TRBD1 TRBJ2-7 TRBV5-1 . TGCGCCAGCAGCCTGGACAGGGTTTGGGGCGAGCAGTACTTC CASSLDRVWGEQYF
TRBD1 TRBJ1-2 TRBV6-5 . TGTGCCAGCAGTGGCTGGGACAGGGGGGACTATGGCTACACCTTC CASSGWDRGDYGYTF
TRBD1 TRBJ1-1 TRBV19 . TGTGCCAGTAGTACCCTGACAGGGTCTGAAGCTTTCTTT CASSTLTGSEAFF
TRBD2 TRBJ2-7 TRBV5-1 . TGCGCCAGCAGCCCGGGGGGGACTAGCGGCTACGAGCAGTACTTC CASSPGGTSGYEQYF
. TRBJ1-1 TRBV30 . TGTGCCTGGAGTGTGGGGGCGGGTAACACTGAAGCTTTCTTT CAWSVGAGNTEAFF